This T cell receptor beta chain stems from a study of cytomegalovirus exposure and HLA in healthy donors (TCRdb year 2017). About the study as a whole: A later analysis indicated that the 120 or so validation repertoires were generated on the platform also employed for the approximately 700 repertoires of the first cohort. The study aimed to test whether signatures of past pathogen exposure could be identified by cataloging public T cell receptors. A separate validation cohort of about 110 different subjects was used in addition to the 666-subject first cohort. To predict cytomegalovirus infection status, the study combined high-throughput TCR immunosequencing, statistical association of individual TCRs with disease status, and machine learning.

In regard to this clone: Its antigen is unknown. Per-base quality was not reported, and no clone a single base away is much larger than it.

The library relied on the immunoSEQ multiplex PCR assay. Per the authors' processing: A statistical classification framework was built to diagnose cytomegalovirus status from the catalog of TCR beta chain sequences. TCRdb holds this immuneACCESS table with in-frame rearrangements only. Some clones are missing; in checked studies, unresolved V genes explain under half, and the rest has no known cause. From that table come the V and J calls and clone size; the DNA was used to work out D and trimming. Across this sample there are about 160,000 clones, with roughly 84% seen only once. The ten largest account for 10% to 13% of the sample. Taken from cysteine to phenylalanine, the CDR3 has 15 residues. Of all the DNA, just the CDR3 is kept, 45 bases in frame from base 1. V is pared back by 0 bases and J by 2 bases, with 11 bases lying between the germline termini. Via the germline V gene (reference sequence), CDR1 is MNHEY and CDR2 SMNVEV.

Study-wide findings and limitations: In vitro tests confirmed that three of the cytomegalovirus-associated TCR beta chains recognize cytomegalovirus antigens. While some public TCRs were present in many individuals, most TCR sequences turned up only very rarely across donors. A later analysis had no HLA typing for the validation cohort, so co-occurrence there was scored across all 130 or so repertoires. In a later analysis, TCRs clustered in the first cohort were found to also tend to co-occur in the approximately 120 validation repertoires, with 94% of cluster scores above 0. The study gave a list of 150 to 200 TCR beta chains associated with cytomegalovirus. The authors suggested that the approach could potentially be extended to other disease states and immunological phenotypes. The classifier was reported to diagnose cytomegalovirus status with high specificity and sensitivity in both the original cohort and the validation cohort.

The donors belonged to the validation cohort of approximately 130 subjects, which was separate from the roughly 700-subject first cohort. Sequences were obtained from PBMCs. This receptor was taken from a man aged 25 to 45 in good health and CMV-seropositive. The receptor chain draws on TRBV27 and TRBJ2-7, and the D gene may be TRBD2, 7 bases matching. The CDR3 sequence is CASSLSGGRPYEQYF. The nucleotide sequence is TGTGCCAGCAGTTTATCGGGGGGGCGCCCCTACGAGCAGTACTTC.